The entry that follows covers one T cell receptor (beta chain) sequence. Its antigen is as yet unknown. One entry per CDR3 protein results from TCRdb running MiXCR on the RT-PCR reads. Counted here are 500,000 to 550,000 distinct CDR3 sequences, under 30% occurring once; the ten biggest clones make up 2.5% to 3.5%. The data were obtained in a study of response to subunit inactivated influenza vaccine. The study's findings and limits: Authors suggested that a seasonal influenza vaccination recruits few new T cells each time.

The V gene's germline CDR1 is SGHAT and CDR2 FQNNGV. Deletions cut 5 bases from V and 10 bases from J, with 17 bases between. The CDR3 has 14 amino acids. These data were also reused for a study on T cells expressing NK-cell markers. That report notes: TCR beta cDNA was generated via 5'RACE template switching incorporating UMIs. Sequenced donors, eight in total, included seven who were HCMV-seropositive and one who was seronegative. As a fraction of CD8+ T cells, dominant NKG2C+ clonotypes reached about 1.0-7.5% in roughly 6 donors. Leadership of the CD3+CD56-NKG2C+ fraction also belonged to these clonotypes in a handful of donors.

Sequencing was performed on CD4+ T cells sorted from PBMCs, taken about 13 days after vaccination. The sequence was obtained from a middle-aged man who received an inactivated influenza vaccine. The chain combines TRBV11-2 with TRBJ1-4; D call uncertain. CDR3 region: CASSLGQFSGKLFF. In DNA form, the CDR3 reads TGTGCCAGCAGCCTCGGGCAGTTTTCGGGAAAACTGTTTTTT.